This paragraph reports one T cell receptor beta chain. The target antigen is unknown. This sample was included in a study of cytomegalovirus exposure and HLA in healthy donors. Both 60 Vbeta primers and 13 Jbeta primers went into the PCR. Generated by immunoSEQ multiplex PCR, the TCRdb table keeps only in-frame clones and is missing some. The sample shows 110,000 to 150,000 clones, around 80% of them seen only once. Regarding the study as a whole: Rare TCR sequences dominated, though some public TCRs recurred in many donors. Presence/absence analyses rested on an assumption that sequencing depth was roughly uniform across donors. Several V segments, TRBV6-2 and TRBV6-3 among them, could not be told apart and were dropped. An analysis done earlier found most TCR beta V segments productive about 87% or about 30% of the time.

The CDR3 runs to 15 residues. The V segment lost 4 bases and the J segment 8 bases; nucleotides outside the gene matches: 8. Per germline, CDR1 SGHTS and CDR2 YDEGEE. V gene TRBV5-8 combines with J gene TRBJ1-6; 8 bases agree with TRBD1. The sequenced sample was PBMCs. This TCR was sampled from a male donor in good health and CMV-seropositive. CDR3 in DNA: TGTGCCAGCAGCCCCGGACAGGGTGGTTATTCACCCCTCCACTTT. This gives the protein CASSPGQGGYSPLHF.